The source of this TCR beta chain is a study of T cells in localized non-small cell lung cancer. Germline V lookup: CDR1 SGHAT, CDR2 FQNNGV. J lost 3 bases, V lost 1 base, and 6 bases had no gene match. The CDR3 sequence is 15 residues long. Assay used: immunoSEQ multiplex PCR; TCRdb lists only in-frame clones, some missing. The data contain some 30,000 clones, roughly 87% of them singletons. Sequencing was performed on peripheral blood mononuclear cells, taken before any cancer treatment. The sequence derives from a man between 40 and 70 years old with stage III lung adenocarcinoma. The chain joins TRBV11-2 to TRBJ2-7; TRBD2 matches at 7 bases. The CDR3 nucleotides are TGTGCCAGCAGCTTAGTTAGGGAGGGGAACTACGAGCAGTACTTC. Translation: CASSLVREGNYEQYF.